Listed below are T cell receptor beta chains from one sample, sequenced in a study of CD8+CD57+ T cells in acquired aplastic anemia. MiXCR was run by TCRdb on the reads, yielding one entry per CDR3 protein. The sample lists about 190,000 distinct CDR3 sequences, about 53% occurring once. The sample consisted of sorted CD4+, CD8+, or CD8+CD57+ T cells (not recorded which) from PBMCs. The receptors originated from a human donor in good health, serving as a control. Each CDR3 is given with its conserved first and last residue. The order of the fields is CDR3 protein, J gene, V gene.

CDR3aa: CASSPRDSSTNEKLFF; j_gene: TRBJ1-4; v_gene: TRBV4-2
CDR3aa: CSARLDTLHNEQFF; j_gene: TRBJ2-1; v_gene: TRBV20-1
CDR3aa: CSVAFLNLGDTEAFF; j_gene: TRBJ1-1; v_gene: TRBV29-1
CDR3aa: CAAVQTAFSGYGYTF; j_gene: TRBJ1-2; v_gene: TRBV10-2
CDR3aa: CASSDRLAGKGGYTF; j_gene: TRBJ1-2; v_gene: TRBV6-4
CDR3aa: CSATRGGYGYTF; j_gene: TRBJ1-2; v_gene: TRBV20-1
CDR3aa: CASSGTSGRTGRNTIYF; j_gene: TRBJ1-3; v_gene: TRBV12-3/TRBV12-4
CDR3aa: CATSSPLAGSYEQYF; j_gene: TRBJ2-7; v_gene: TRBV15
CDR3aa: CAIRARDRRNAIYF; j_gene: TRBJ1-3; v_gene: TRBV10-3
CDR3aa: CASRAGVYNEQFF; j_gene: TRBJ2-1; v_gene: TRBV11-1
CDR3aa: CASSEYGQGYRHTF; j_gene: TRBJ1-2; v_gene: TRBV25-1
CDR3aa: CASSEAGQGDSGNTIYF; j_gene: TRBJ1-3; v_gene: TRBV25-1
CDR3aa: CSARRGGGNEQFF; j_gene: TRBJ2-1; v_gene: TRBV29-1
CDR3aa: CSATTTGQPQHF; j_gene: TRBJ1-5; v_gene: TRBV20-1
CDR3aa: CASKDRVRTNTEAFF; j_gene: TRBJ1-1; v_gene: TRBV7-9
CDR3aa: CASSSGQGVQPQHF; j_gene: TRBJ1-5; v_gene: TRBV7-9
CDR3aa: CASSGTVSYEQYF; j_gene: TRBJ2-7; v_gene: TRBV19
CDR3aa: CASSLGDVSYEQYF; j_gene: TRBJ2-7; v_gene: TRBV7-2
CDR3aa: CASSIQLGLENEQFF; j_gene: TRBJ2-1; v_gene: TRBV19
CDR3aa: CASSVVAGGVGENIQYF; j_gene: TRBJ2-4; v_gene: TRBV9
CDR3aa: CASSSMPGTGVDEQFF; j_gene: TRBJ2-1; v_gene: TRBV5-5
CDR3aa: CASSFPGSTDTQYF; j_gene: TRBJ2-3; v_gene: TRBV5-5
CDR3aa: CASSYSQYTDTQYF; j_gene: TRBJ2-3; v_gene: TRBV6-6
CDR3aa: CASSPIPQGNTIYF; j_gene: TRBJ1-3; v_gene: TRBV5-1
CDR3aa: CASSPGEGVVAKNIQYF; j_gene: TRBJ2-4; v_gene: TRBV28
CDR3aa: CASSTGLAGLYEQYF; j_gene: TRBJ2-7; v_gene: TRBV9
CDR3aa: CAIRGRNEQYF; j_gene: TRBJ2-7; v_gene: TRBV10-3
CDR3aa: CAREALLLAGAQETQYF; j_gene: TRBJ2-5; v_gene: TRBV25-1
CDR3aa: CASGDRGGYGYTF; j_gene: TRBJ1-2; v_gene: TRBV12-3/TRBV12-4
CDR3aa: CASSYLATAQETQYF; j_gene: TRBJ2-5; v_gene: TRBV6-2/TRBV6-3
CDR3aa: CATSPQGGGAGNEQFF; j_gene: TRBJ2-1; v_gene: TRBV15
CDR3aa: CSARRGQGAYYGYTF; j_gene: TRBJ1-2; v_gene: TRBV20-1
CDR3aa: CASSLPQDRGTEAFF; j_gene: TRBJ1-1; v_gene: TRBV9
CDR3aa: CASSLRQEDTEAFF; j_gene: TRBJ1-1; v_gene: TRBV12-3/TRBV12-4
CDR3aa: CATSGGTANSPLHF; j_gene: TRBJ1-6; v_gene: TRBV15
CDR3aa: CASSPTGGETQYF; j_gene: TRBJ2-5; v_gene: TRBV7-7
CDR3aa: CASSLQGLSTDTQYF; j_gene: TRBJ2-3; v_gene: TRBV7-2
CDR3aa: CAIRNSVYGYTF; j_gene: TRBJ1-2; v_gene: TRBV10-3
CDR3aa: CSAPLAGVEKLFF; j_gene: TRBJ1-4; v_gene: TRBV20-1
CDR3aa: CASSEKWGYSYEQYF; j_gene: TRBJ2-7; v_gene: TRBV25-1
CDR3aa: CASSRPRFRDVAEAFF; j_gene: TRBJ1-1; v_gene: TRBV19
CDR3aa: CASSQGDTYGYTF; j_gene: TRBJ1-2; v_gene: TRBV3-1
CDR3aa: CASSITPSTDTQYF; j_gene: TRBJ2-3; v_gene: TRBV12-3/TRBV12-4
CDR3aa: CASSGTGTSSNEQFF; j_gene: TRBJ2-1; v_gene: TRBV19
CDR3aa: CASNRQGISNQPQHF; j_gene: TRBJ1-5; v_gene: TRBV6-1